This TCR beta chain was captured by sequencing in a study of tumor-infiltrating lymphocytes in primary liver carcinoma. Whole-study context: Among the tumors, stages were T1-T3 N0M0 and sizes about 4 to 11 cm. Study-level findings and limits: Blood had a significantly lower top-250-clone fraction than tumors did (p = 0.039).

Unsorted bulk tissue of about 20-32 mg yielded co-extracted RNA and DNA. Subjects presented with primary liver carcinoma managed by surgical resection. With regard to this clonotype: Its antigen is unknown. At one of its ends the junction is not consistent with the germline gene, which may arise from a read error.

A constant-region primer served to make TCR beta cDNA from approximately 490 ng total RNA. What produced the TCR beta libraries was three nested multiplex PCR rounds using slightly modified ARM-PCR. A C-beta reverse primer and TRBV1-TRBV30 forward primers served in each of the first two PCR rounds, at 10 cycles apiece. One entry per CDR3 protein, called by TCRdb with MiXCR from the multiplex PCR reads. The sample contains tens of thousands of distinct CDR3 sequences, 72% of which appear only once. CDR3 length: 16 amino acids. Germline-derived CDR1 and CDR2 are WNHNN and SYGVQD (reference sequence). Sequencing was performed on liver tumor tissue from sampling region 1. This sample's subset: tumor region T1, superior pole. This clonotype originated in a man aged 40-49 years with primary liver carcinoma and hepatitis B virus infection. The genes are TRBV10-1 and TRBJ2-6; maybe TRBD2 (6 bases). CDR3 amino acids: CASSEGSANGGNVLTF. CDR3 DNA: TGCGCCAGCAGTGAGGGCAGCGCAAACGGGGGCAACGTCCTGACTTTC.